The sequence of this T cell receptor beta chain was determined in a study of control samples from healthy donors and cancer patients. The germline CDR1 and CDR2 sequences are MGHDK and SYGVNS. The CDR3 covers 16 residues. The junction had 12 bases not matched to a gene; V was cut back by 4 bases and J by 4 bases. The repertoire was sequenced with immunoSEQ multiplex PCR; TCRdb's copy has only in-frame clones and lacks some. The sample shows about 170,000 clones, 80% to 95% of them seen only once. The chain has TRBV25-1 and TRBJ1-1; 7 bases map to TRBD1. The source of this sequence is a woman aged 40 to 50 in good health. Material for sequencing was blood. In DNA, the CDR3 is TGTGCCAGCAGTGTATCGGAGGCGGCAGGGGGCACTGAAGCTTTCTTT. This gives the protein CASSVSEAAGGTEAFF.